This T cell receptor (beta chain) was sequenced during a study of cytomegalovirus exposure and HLA in healthy donors. 13 Jbeta primers and 60 Vbeta primers were used for the PCR. Some clones are missing from TCRdb's copy, which holds only in-frame ones; the method was immunoSEQ multiplex PCR. The sample yields roughly 80,000 clones, around 62% seen once. The ends lost 0 bases at V and 4 bases at J; junction bases unmatched: 6. Germline V gene data show CDR1 as SGHRS and CDR2 as YFSETQ. The CDR3 contains 17 residues. The source material was PBMCs. The origin of this receptor is a male donor in good health and CMV-seropositive. V usage is TRBV5-1 and J usage is TRBJ2-2, with 10 bases lining up with TRBD2. The CDR3 spells CASSLGSSGGPTGELFF. DNA for the CDR3: TGCGCCAGCAGCTTGGGCTCTAGCGGGGGCCCCACCGGGGAGCTGTTTTTT.